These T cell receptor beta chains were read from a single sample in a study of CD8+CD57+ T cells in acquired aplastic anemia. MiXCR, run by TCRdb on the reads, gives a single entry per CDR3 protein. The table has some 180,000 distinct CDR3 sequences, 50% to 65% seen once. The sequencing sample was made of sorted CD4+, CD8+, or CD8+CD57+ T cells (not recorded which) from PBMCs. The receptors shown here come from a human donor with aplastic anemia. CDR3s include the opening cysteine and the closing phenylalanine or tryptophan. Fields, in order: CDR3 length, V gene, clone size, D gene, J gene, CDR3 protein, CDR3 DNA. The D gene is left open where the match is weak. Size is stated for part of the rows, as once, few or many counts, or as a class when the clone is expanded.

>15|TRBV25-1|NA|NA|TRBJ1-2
CASSEYMGERNGYTF
TGTGCCAGCAGTGAATATATGGGGGAAAGAAACGGCTACACCTTC
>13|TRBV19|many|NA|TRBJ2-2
CASSGGPAGELFF
TGTGCCAGTAGTGGAGGACCCGCCGGGGAGCTGTTTTTT
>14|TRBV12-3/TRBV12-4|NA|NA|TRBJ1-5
CASSPDRQNQPQHF
TGTGCCAGCAGCCCTGACAGGCAAAATCAGCCCCAGCATTTT
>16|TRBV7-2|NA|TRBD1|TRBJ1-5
CASSPRSGQGNQPQHF
TGTGCCAGCAGCCCCCGTTCTGGACAGGGGAACCAGCCCCAGCATTTT
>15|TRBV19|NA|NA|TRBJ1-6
CASSIVPGFGSPLHF
TGTGCCAGTAGTATCGTCCCGGGTTTCGGGTCACCCCTCCACTTT
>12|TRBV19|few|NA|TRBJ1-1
CASTRRDTEAFF
TGTGCCAGTACCAGGAGGGACACTGAAGCTTTCTTT
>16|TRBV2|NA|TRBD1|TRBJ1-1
CASSVGRQGMNTEAFF
TGTGCCAGCAGTGTAGGTCGACAGGGGATGAACACTGAAGCTTTCTTT
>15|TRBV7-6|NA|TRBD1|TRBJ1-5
CASSRDRGRNQPQHF
TGTGCCAGCAGCAGAGACAGGGGGCGTAATCAGCCCCAGCATTTT
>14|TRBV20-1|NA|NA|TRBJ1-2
CSASVEGNDYGYTF
TGCAGTGCTAGTGTGGAGGGAAACGACTATGGCTACACCTTC
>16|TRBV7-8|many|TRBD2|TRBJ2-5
CASSFTSGGNQETQYF
TGTGCCAGCAGCTTCACTAGCGGGGGGAACCAAGAGACCCAGTACTTC
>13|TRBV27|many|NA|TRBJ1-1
CASGTTGDTEAFF
TGTGCCAGCGGGACCACGGGGGACACTGAAGCTTTCTTT
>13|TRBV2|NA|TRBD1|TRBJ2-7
CASSEDRVVEQYF
TGTGCCAGCAGTGAGGACAGGGTTGTCGAGCAGTACTTC
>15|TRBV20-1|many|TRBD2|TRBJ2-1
CSARAPGLVTNEQFF
TGCAGTGCTAGAGCCCCCGGACTAGTCACCAATGAGCAGTTCTTC
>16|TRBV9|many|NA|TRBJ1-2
CASSVGGSLKDYGYTF
TGTGCCAGCAGCGTAGGAGGCTCTCTCAAGGACTATGGCTACACCTTC
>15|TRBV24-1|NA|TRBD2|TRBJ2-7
CATSAPAGGNYEQYF
TGTGCCACCAGTGCCCCCGCGGGAGGAAACTACGAGCAGTACTTC
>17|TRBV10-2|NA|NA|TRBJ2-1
CASSSGDRSFSYNEQFF
TGCGCCAGCAGTAGCGGGGACAGGAGTTTCTCCTACAATGAGCAGTTCTTC
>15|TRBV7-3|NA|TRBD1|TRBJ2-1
CASSYRGQRHNEQFF
TGTGCCAGCAGTTACAGGGGCCAGAGACACAATGAGCAGTTCTTC
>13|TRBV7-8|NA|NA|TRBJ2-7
CASSLSEIYEQYF
TGTGCCAGCAGCTTATCAGAAATCTACGAGCAGTACTTC
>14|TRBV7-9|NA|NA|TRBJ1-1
CASSLTQGSTEAFF
TGTGCCAGCAGCTTGACTCAGGGGAGCACTGAAGCTTTCTTT
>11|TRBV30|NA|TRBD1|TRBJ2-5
CAGNRGQTQYF
TGTGCCGGGAACAGGGGACAGACCCAGTACTTC
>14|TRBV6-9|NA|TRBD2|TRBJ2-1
CASRLAGDGNEQFF
TGTGCCAGCCGACTAGCGGGAGACGGCAATGAGCAGTTCTTC
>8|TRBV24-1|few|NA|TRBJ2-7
CATSDRTF
TGTGCCACCAGTGACCGTACTTTC
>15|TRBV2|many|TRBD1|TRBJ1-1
CASSDPGGADTEAFF
TGTGCCAGCAGTGACCCAGGGGGCGCGGACACTGAAGCTTTCTTT
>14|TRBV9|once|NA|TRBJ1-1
CASSPWGGATEAFF
TGTGCCAGCAGTCCGTGGGGGGGGGCCACTGAAGCTTTCTTT
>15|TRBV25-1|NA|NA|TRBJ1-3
CASRGTGSSGNTIYF
TGTGCCAGCAGGGGGACGGGGAGCTCTGGAAACACCATATATTTT
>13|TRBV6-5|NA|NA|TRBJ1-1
CASRFALNTEAFF
TGTGCCAGCAGATTCGCCCTGAACACTGAAGCTTTCTTT
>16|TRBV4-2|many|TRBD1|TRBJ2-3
CASSQGNRGPGDTQYF
TGTGCCAGCAGCCAGGGGAACAGGGGGCCGGGAGATACGCAGTATTTT
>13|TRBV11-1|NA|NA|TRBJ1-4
CASSLGQVGKLFF
TGTGCCAGCAGCTTAGGACAGGTCGGAAAACTGTTTTTT
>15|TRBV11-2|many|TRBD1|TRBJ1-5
CASSLEPTGLGPQHF
TGTGCCAGCAGCTTAGAGCCGACAGGGTTAGGGCCCCAGCATTTT
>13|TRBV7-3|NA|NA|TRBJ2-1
CASSYLGGDEQFF
TGTGCCAGCAGCTATCTGGGGGGTGATGAGCAGTTCTTC
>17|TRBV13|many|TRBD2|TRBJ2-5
CASSLVGQAGLQETQYF
TGTGCCAGCAGCTTAGTAGGTCAAGCGGGGCTCCAAGAGACCCAGTACTTC
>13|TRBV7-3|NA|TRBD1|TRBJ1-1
CASSPTGDREAFF
TGTGCCAGCAGCCCGACAGGGGACCGTGAAGCTTTCTTT
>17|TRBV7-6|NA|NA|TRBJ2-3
CASSLWVSGVSIDTQYF
TGTGCCAGCAGCCTTTGGGTATCGGGGGTCAGTATAGATACGCAGTATTTT
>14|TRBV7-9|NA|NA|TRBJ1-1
CASSQNREATEAFF
TGTGCCAGCAGCCAAAACAGGGAGGCCACTGAAGCTTTCTTT
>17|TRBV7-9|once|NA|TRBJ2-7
CASSLDSRTAGSYEQYF
TGTGCCAGCAGCTTGGACAGTAGGACAGCGGGGTCCTACGAGCAGTACTTC
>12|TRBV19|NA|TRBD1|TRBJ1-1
CASSGQGTKAFF
TGTGCCAGTAGCGGACAGGGGACAAAAGCTTTCTTT
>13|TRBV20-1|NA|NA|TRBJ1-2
CSARDPLLGGYTF
TGCAGTGCTAGAGATCCCCTGCTCGGGGGCTACACCTTC
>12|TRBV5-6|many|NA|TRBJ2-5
CASSLGGPFKDF
TGTGCCAGCAGCTTGGGTGGGCCGTTTAAGGACTTC
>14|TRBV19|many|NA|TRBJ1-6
CASTSGGGSTPLHF
TGTGCCAGTACCTCTGGGGGGGGCAGCACACCCCTCCACTTT
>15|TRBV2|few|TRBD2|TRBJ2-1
CASRYSGSSHNEQFF
TGTGCCAGCAGGTACAGCGGGAGTTCCCACAATGAGCAGTTCTTC
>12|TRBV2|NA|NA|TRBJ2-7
CASSGTPYEQYF
TGTGCCAGCAGTGGCACCCCCTACGAGCAGTACTTC
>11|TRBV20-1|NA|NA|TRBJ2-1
CSAQKGNEQFF
TGCAGTGCTCAGAAGGGGAATGAGCAGTTCTTC
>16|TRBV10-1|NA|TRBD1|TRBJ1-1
CASRSGGGKGNTEAFF
TGCGCCAGCAGGTCAGGGGGCGGGAAGGGGAACACTGAAGCTTTCTTT
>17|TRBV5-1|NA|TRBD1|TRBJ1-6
CASSLAQGQDYNSPLHF
TGCGCCAGCAGCTTGGCGCAGGGACAGGACTATAATTCACCCCTCCACTTT
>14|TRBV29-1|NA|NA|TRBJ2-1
CSVGPAISYNEQFF
TGCAGCGTTGGACCGGCCATCTCCTACAATGAGCAGTTCTTC
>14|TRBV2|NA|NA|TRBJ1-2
CASSEPGDQYGYTF
TGTGCCAGCAGTGAGCCAGGGGATCAATATGGCTACACCTTC
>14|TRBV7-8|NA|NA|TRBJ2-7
CASSLDPGQYEQYF
TGTGCCAGCAGCTTAGATCCAGGACAGTACGAGCAGTACTTC
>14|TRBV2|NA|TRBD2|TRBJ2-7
CASGGTSGVYEQYF
TGTGCCAGCGGGGGGACTAGCGGGGTCTACGAGCAGTACTTC
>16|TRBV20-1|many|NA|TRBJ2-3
CSAREGGPYSTDTQYF
TGCAGTGCTAGAGAGGGGGGACCGTACAGCACAGATACGCAGTATTTT
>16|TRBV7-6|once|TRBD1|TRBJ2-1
CASSLGTGESYNEQFF
TGTGCCAGCAGCTTAGGTACAGGGGAGTCCTACAATGAGCAGTTCTTC
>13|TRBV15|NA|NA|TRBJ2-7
CATRAQGRYEQYF
TGTGCCACCAGAGCCCAGGGGCGGTACGAGCAGTACTTC